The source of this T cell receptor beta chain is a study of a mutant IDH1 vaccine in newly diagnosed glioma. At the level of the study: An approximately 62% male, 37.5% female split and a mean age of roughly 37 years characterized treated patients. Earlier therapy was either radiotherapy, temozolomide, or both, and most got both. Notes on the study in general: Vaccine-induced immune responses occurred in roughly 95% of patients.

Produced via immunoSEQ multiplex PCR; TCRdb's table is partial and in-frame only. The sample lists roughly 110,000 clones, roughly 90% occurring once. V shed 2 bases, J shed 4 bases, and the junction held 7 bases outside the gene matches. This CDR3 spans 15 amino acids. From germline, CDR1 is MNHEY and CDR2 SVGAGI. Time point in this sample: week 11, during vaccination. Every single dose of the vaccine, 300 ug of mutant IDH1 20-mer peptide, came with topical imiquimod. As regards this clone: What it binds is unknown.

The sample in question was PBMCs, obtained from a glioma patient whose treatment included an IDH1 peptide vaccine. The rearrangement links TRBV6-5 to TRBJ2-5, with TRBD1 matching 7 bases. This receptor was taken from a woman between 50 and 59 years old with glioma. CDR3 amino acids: CASSYRQGRGETQYF. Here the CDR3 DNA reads TGTGCCAGCAGTTACCGACAGGGAAGGGGAGAGACCCAGTACTTC.